The subject of this entry is one T cell receptor (beta chain). This record belongs to a study of T cell changes during pregnancy in multiple sclerosis. Profiling relied on immunoSEQ multiplex PCR, and the TCRdb table lists in-frame clones only, not all of them. The sample yields tens of thousands of clones, roughly 90% seen once. CDR1 is SGHVS, CDR2 FQNEAQ, per germline. V was clipped by 6 bases and J by 3 bases; unmatched bases: 20. The CDR3 spans 19 residues. This sequence was found in a female donor in good health, enrolled as a control in a pregnancy study. The sample was peripheral blood, taken in the third trimester of pregnancy. The chain recombines TRBV7-8 with TRBJ1-1, with 9 bases lining up with TRBD1. This CDR3 reads CASRRRAGTGMIGDTEAFF. CDR3 DNA sequence: TGTGCCAGCAGACGGCGAGCCGGGACAGGGATGATCGGTGACACTGAAGCTTTCTTT.